This T cell receptor (beta chain) was recovered during a study of regulatory T cells in long-lasting Graves disease. Background on the study: Antithyroid drugs had been taken under 3 months by newly diagnosed Graves' patients.

According to the study, TCR beta libraries were built with iRepertoire HTBI primers and CDR3-region Arm-PCR. TCRdb independently ran MiXCR on the multiplex PCR reads; one entry per CDR3 protein. Of 300,000 to 400,000 distinct CDR3 sequences in the sample, less than 20% were seen once. The CDR3 covers 16 residues. Per germline, CDR1 SGHVS and CDR2 FQNEAQ. V lost 0 bases and J lost 3; bases outside the gene matches: 4. Regarding the study as a whole: The number of shared public clonotypes was higher in persistent patients (2,741) than new patients (966). Persistent disease was associated with favored TRBV28 usage and with favored use of TRBJ1-2 and TRBJ2-5.

The time point is: newly diagnosed GD, antithyroid drugs for less than 3 months. The TCR library was prepared using RNA isolated from PBMCs. In its sample, this clonotype was seen many times. What it binds is not known. The sample here was peripheral blood mononuclear cells (PBMCs), taken at new diagnosis, from a patient treated with antithyroid drugs. The chain combines TRBV7-8 with TRBJ2-2; 7 bases are a match to TRBD2. The sequence came from a female donor with Graves disease. For the CDR3, the DNA is TGTGCCAGCAGCTTAGCGGGAGGGTCCTACACCGGGGAGCTGTTTTTT. This translates into CASSLAGGSYTGELFF. Using reference TRBV7-8 and TRBJ2-2 for the parts outside the CDR3, the full variable domain is GAGVSQSPRYKVAKRGQDVALRCDPISGHVSLFWYQQALGQGPEFLTYFQNEAQLDKSGLPSDRFFAERPEGSVSTLKIQRTQQEDSAVYLCASSLAGGSYTGELFFGEGSRLTVL.